A single sample gave rise to the 29 T cell receptor beta chains below, sequenced in a study of blood T cell repertoires in COVID-19. Method: immunoSEQ multiplex PCR; TCRdb's copy keeps in-frame clones and lacks some. Of some 260,000 clones in the sample, approximately 88% are singletons; the top ten hold roughly 6.3%. Sequencing input: peripheral blood. Every receptor here comes from a woman in her 30s with COVID-19, enrolled during active disease.

The chain has TRBV11-2 and TRBJ2-7; 8 nucleotides align to TRBD2. Per germline, CDR1 SGHAT and CDR2 FQNNGV. The CDR3 runs to 15 residues. Trimming cost V 1 base and J 2 bases; bases outside gene matches: 4. CDR3 sequence (DNA): TGTGCCAGCAGCTTAGGAGCGGGAGCAGCCTACGAGCAGTACGTC. Translation gives CASSLGAGAAYEQYV.

The chain has TRBV5-4 and TRBJ2-5, with 9 bases lining up with TRBD2. The CDR3 runs to 15 residues. J gave up 4 bases and V 0 bases, and 4 bases lay outside the gene matches. Germline lookup yields CDR1 SGHNT and CDR2 YYREEE (reference sequence). The chain's CDR3 is CASSLVSGRGETQYF. CDR3 bases: TGTGCCAGCAGCTTGGTTAGCGGGAGAGGAGAGACCCAGTACTTC.

This chain connects TRBV4-1 to TRBJ2-1, with 12 bases that match TRBD2. Germline CDR1 and CDR2: MGHRA and YSYEKL. This CDR3 has 15 amino acids. V gave up 4 bases and J gave up 15 bases; unmatched junction bases: 13. The CDR3 nucleotides are TGCGCCAGCAGCCCCCCCGCCCTAGCGGGAGGGCCGTGGTTCTTC. Translated: CASSPPALAGGPWFF.

The V and J genes are TRBV3-1 (or the pseudogene TRBV3-2) and TRBJ2-1, with 8 bases identical to TRBD1. The CDR3 is 15 amino acids. The J segment lost 4 bases and the V segment lost 4 bases, leaving 6 bases of the junction unmatched. Per germline, CDR1 LGHDT and CDR2 YNNKEL (reference sequence). This chain's CDR3 is CASSPGQGVYNEQFF. The CDR3 coding sequence is TGTGCCAGCAGCCCCGGACAGGGTGTATACAATGAGCAGTTCTTC.

In its sample, this clone was seen once. The chain is built from TRBV4-3 and TRBJ2-1; TRBD2 agrees at 13 bases. Per germline, CDR1 LGHNA and CDR2 YSLEER. After removal of 4 bases from V and 3 bases from J, the junction contained 9 bases not matched to a gene. The CDR3 extends over 18 amino acids. This CDR3 reads CASSPGTSGIEGYNEQFF. The CDR3 region has the DNA TGCGCCAGCAGCCCAGGGACTAGCGGGATAGAGGGCTACAATGAGCAGTTCTTC.

This clone turned up a few times. CDR3 in DNA: TGTGCCAGTAGTCCTCCAGGTCCACGGGGCACCGGGGAGCTGTTTTTT. Translating gives CASSPPGPRGTGELFF. The chain is built from TRBV19 and TRBJ2-2, with D maybe TRBD2 (5 bases). There are 16 residues in the CDR3. Germline V gives CDR1 LNHDA, CDR2 SQIVND (reference sequence). Trimming left V 5 bases short and J 4 bases short, with 17 bases between.

The genes are TRBV10-3 and TRBJ1-2; maybe TRBD1 (6 bases). Between the trimmed V and J ends, which lost 0 bases and 2 bases, there was a span of 16 bases. This CDR3 contains 17 residues. Germline assignment: CDR1 ENHRY and CDR2 SYGVKD. CDR3 sequence (DNA): TGTGCCATCAGTGAGTCCGAGAACAGGGCTTACAACTATGGCTACACCTTC. It encodes CAISESENRAYNYGYTF.

The genes are TRBV4-1 and TRBJ1-4, with 9 bases matching TRBD1. With V trimmed by 4 bases and J by 5 bases, 5 bases remained unmatched. There are 15 residues in the CDR3. Germline lookup yields CDR1 MGHRA and CDR2 YSYEKL. Written as DNA, the CDR3 is TGCGCCAGCAGCCCATACAGGGGGCAAAATGAAAAACTGTTTTTT. Protein: CASSPYRGQNEKLFF.

This clone appeared once. This rearrangement joins TRBV6-2 or TRBV6-3 to TRBJ2-7; weak D call: TRBD2 (5 bases). Germline loops: CDR1 MNHEY, CDR2 SVGEGT. V gave up 2 bases and J gave up 2 bases, with 7 bases separating them. The CDR3 length is 13 residues. The CDR3 loop reads CASSYGLAYEQYV. CDR3 nucleotides: TGTGCCAGCAGTTACGGACTTGCCTACGAGCAGTACGTC.

This sequence joins TRBV10-2 and TRBJ2-7, with a weak D call TRBD2 (7 bases). The CDR3 contains 15 residues. Germline assignment: CDR1 WSHSY and CDR2 SAAADI. Trimming removed 4 bases from V and 0 bases from J, with 13 bases in between. Here the CDR3 DNA reads TGCGCCAGCAGTGCTGGGGAGGGGGGCTCCTACGAGCAGTACTTC. This gives the protein CASSAGEGGSYEQYF.

Of note for this clone: Different DNA sequences within this sample yield the same CDR3. The chain joins TRBV5-1 to TRBJ2-2, with 11 positions matching TRBD2. CDR1 and CDR2 (germline): SGHRS, YFSETQ. There are 16 residues in the CDR3. Unmatched junction bases numbered 5, after V lost 5 bases and J lost 2 bases. In DNA, the CDR3 is TGCGCCAGCAGTCTTGGACTAGCGGGTAACACCGGGGAGCTGTTTTTT. Protein sequence: CASSLGLAGNTGELFF.

The chain is built from TRBV2 and TRBJ1-6; D gene uncertain. V lost 1 base to trimming and J lost 1 base, with 8 bases between them. This CDR3 contains 16 residues. The germline V gene encodes CDR1 SNHLY and CDR2 FYNNEI. CDR3 loop: CASSEVRSSYNSPLHF. The DNA of the CDR3 is TGTGCCAGCAGTGAAGTCCGCAGTTCCTATAATTCACCCCTCCACTTT.

This clone was recorded once. The chain combines TRBV5-1 with TRBJ1-1; TRBD1 matches 8 bases. Germline V gene lookup returns CDR1 SGHRS and CDR2 YFSETQ. CDR3 length equals 16 residues. J gave up 0 bases and V 3 bases, and 7 bases lay outside the gene matches. The CDR3 reads CASSSGDRTMNTEAFF. The CDR3 DNA sequence: TGCGCCAGCAGCTCGGGGGACAGGACTATGAACACTGAAGCTTTCTTT.

The rearrangement uses TRBV13 and TRBJ2-1; D possibly corresponds to TRBD1 (5 bases). The CDR3 is made up of 16 amino acids. The V gene's germline CDR1 is PRHDT and CDR2 FYEKMQ (reference sequence). V lost 2 bases and J 5 bases, leaving 16 bases between the germline ends. The CDR3 DNA is TGTGCCAGCAGCTTACAAACGGACACGCACAACAATGAGCAGTTCTTC. Amino acids: CASSLQTDTHNNEQFF.

The chain uses TRBV24-1 and TRBJ2-7; the D gene is possibly TRBD2 (7 bases). CDR1 KGHDR and CDR2 SFDVKD come from the germline V gene. The CDR3 runs to 15 residues. Trimming shortened V by 4 bases and J by 6 bases, and 18 bases separated the two germline ends. Written as DNA, the CDR3 is TGTGCCACCAGTGACTCCCTTCGGGGGGCGCGCGAGCAGTACTTC. It is translated as CATSDSLRGAREQYF.

This rearrangement joins TRBV10-3 to TRBJ2-5, with 8 bases fitting TRBD1. Per germline, CDR1 ENHRY and CDR2 SYGVKD. This CDR3 contains 14 residues. Trimming took 6 bases from V and 5 from J; bases not matched to a gene: 8. The CDR3 loop reads CAIRPGQGGETQYF. The CDR3 coding sequence is TGTGCCATCAGGCCCGGACAGGGTGGGGAGACCCAGTACTTC.

The chain recombines TRBV16 with TRBJ2-1; D perhaps matches TRBD1 (6 bases). CDR1 and CDR2 from the germline V gene are KGHSY and FQNENV. Between the trimmed V and J ends, which lost 7 bases and 0 bases, there was a span of 16 bases. This CDR3 comprises 16 residues. CDR3 sequence: CASTLGQSNSYNEQFF. The CDR3 DNA reads TGTGCCAGCACCTTAGGACAGTCTAACTCCTACAATGAGCAGTTCTTC.

The chain links TRBV6-2 or TRBV6-3 to TRBJ1-1, with D tentatively TRBD1 (6 bases). This CDR3 comprises 16 residues. V dropped 0 bases and J dropped 1 base, with 12 bases sitting between them. In germline, CDR1 is MNHEY, CDR2 SVGEGT. CDR3 sequence: CASSYSDRRRNTEAFF. In DNA, the CDR3 is TGTGCCAGCAGTTACTCAGACAGGAGAAGGAACACTGAAGCTTTCTTT.

V is TRBV11-3 and J is TRBJ1-6; D gene unclear. V lost 6 bases and J 8 bases, leaving 17 bases between the germline ends. The CDR3 is made up of 15 amino acids. Per the germline V gene, CDR1 is SGHNT and CDR2 is YENEEA. The CDR3 nucleotides read TGTGCCAGCAGGATTACGGAGGTCGGTTATTCACCCCTCCACTTT. Encoded protein: CASRITEVGYSPLHF.

V is TRBV7-2 and J is TRBJ1-6; 7 bases map to TRBD1. The CDR3 consists of 14 residues. Germline lookup yields CDR1 SGHTA and CDR2 FQGNSA. V dropped 4 bases and J dropped 6; count of bases not matched to a gene: 3. The CDR3 protein is CASSSRDSNSPLHF. CDR3 DNA: TGTGCCAGCAGCTCGCGGGACAGTAATTCACCCCTCCACTTT.

This rearrangement joins TRBV19 to TRBJ1-1; 7 positions match TRBD1. With 3 bases clipped from V and 11 bases from J, the junction kept 21 bases outside the gene matches. The CDR3 contains 17 residues. Germline V gene sequence: CDR1 LNHDA, CDR2 SQIVND (reference sequence). Written as DNA, the CDR3 is TGTGCCAGTAGTATTCTCACCCCTACGATGAAGGGGGCAGGCGCTTTCTTT. This gives the protein CASSILTPTMKGAGAFF.

This chain joins TRBV30 and TRBJ1-2; D gene uncertain. V lost 1 base to trimming and J lost 0 bases, with 6 bases between them. The CDR3 is 13 residues long. From germline, CDR1 is GTSNPN and CDR2 SVGIG (reference sequence). CDR3 sequence: CAWSEAANYGYTF. The DNA for the CDR3 is TGTGCCTGGAGTGAGGCGGCTAACTATGGCTACACCTTC.

The V gene is TRBV3-1 (or the pseudogene TRBV3-2), the J gene TRBJ1-5, with TRBD1 identical over 7 bases. The junction had 15 bases not matched to a gene; V was cut back by 4 bases and J by 6 bases. CDR1 LGHDT and CDR2 YNNKEL come from the germline V gene (reference sequence). This CDR3 has 17 residues. CDR3 sequence (DNA): TGTGCCAGCAGCCCCAATTGGAGAACAGGGGCAGGTCAGCCCCAGCATTTT. Encoded protein: CASSPNWRTGAGQPQHF.

V usage is TRBV7-9 and J usage is TRBJ2-5; 9 bases align to TRBD1. The germline gives CDR1 SEHNR, CDR2 FQNEAQ (reference sequence). This CDR3 contains 14 residues. The V and J ends lost 3 bases and 4 bases, in that order; junction bases with no gene match: 3. CDR3 residues: CASSFRDRAETQYF. The CDR3 DNA reads as TGTGCCAGCAGCTTCCGGGACAGGGCAGAGACCCAGTACTTC.

J is TRBJ2-3 and V is TRBV6-5; 7 bases match TRBD2. This CDR3 region has 14 residues. The junction had 12 bases not matched to a gene; V was cut back by 7 bases and J by 8 bases. In germline, CDR1 is MNHEY, CDR2 SVGAGI. CDR3 DNA sequence: TGTGCCAGCACAGGACTAGGAGGTTCCGGTACGCAGTATTTT. This sequence encodes CASTGLGGSGTQYF.

V gene TRBV23-1 combines with J gene TRBJ2-7; 10 positions match TRBD1. TRBV23-1 is designated an ORF whose function remains uncertain. V shed 6 bases, J shed 2 bases, and the junction held 13 bases outside the gene matches. The CDR3 extends over 17 amino acids. DNA for the CDR3: TGCGCCAGCAGGAGAGGGACAGGGGAAGGTGATACCTACGAGCAGTACGTC. Its protein product is CASRRGTGEGDTYEQYV.

The gene calls are TRBV11-2 and TRBJ1-6; D is undetermined. The germline V and J ends were trimmed by 2 bases and 7 bases, with 3 bases remaining between them. Per the germline V gene, CDR1 is SGHAT and CDR2 is FQNNGV. The CDR3 extends over 12 amino acids. The CDR3 here is CASSLLNSPLHF. DNA of the CDR3: TGTGCCAGCAGCTTACTGAATTCACCCCTCCACTTT.

This clone was recorded a few times. The chain combines TRBV10-1 with TRBJ1-1; 10 bases fit TRBD1. The V and J ends lost 9 bases and 2 bases, in that order; junction bases with no gene match: 6. From germline, CDR1 is WNHNN and CDR2 SYGVQD (reference sequence). The CDR3 is 14 amino acids. CDR3 amino acids: CASQRTGGNTEAFF. CDR3 nucleotides: TGCGCCAGTCAACGGACAGGGGGAAACACTGAAGCTTTCTTT.

CDR3 region: CASSLVGQWEQYF. As DNA, the CDR3 is TGTGCCAGCAGCTTAGTGGGACAGTGGGAGCAGTACTTC. V usage is TRBV7-9 and J usage is TRBJ2-7; 7 nucleotides line up with TRBD1. The CDR3 totals 13 residues. After removal of 1 base from V and 7 bases from J, the junction contained 4 bases not matched to a gene. Germline V CDR1 and CDR2: SEHNR, FQNEAQ (reference sequence).